Listed below are T cell receptor beta chains from one sample, sequenced in a study of CD8 T cells in Susac syndrome. Via MiXCR, TCRdb re-called the immunoSEQ multiplex PCR reads, giving one row per CDR3 protein. The top ten hold more than 0.09% of the sample, which has about 400,000 distinct CDR3 sequences, approximately 85% seen once. Specimen: CD8+ T cells from PBMCs. The receptor source for this set is a human donor with multiple sclerosis. Both conserved end residues are part of each CDR3. D genes are given only for firm matches. Size is stated for part of the rows, as once, few or many counts, or as a class when the clone is expanded.

J: TRBJ2-2
length: 14
V: TRBV29-1
D: NA
size: NA
CDR3: CSVDLRGNTGELFF
DNA: TGCAGCGTTGACCTCAGGGGAAACACCGGGGAGCTGTTTTTT

J: TRBJ2-3
length: 18
V: TRBV6-5
D: NA
size: once
CDR3: CASSYSAGEAGGTDTQYF
DNA: TGTGCCAGCAGTTACTCGGCAGGAGAGGCAGGGGGCACAGATACGCAGTATTTT

J: TRBJ1-1
length: 13
V: TRBV11-1
D: TRBD1
size: few
CDR3: CASSHGTGLEAFF
DNA: TGTGCCAGCAGCCACGGGACAGGGCTGGAAGCTTTCTTT

J: TRBJ2-3
length: 16
V: TRBV4-1
D: TRBD1
size: NA
CDR3: CASSRTTDREPDTQYF
DNA: TGCGCCAGCAGCCGGACGACCGACAGGGAACCAGATACGCAGTATTTT

J: TRBJ2-7
length: 13
V: TRBV19
D: TRBD2
size: NA
CDR3: CASTAASGYEQYF
DNA: TGTGCCAGTACGGCGGCTAGCGGCTACGAGCAGTACTTC

J: TRBJ1-6
length: 14
V: TRBV13
D: TRBD1
size: NA
CDR3: CASSLYRGNSPLHF
DNA: TGTGCCAGCAGCTTATACAGGGGTAATTCACCCCTCCACTTT

J: TRBJ2-7
length: 15
V: TRBV5-4
D: TRBD2
size: few
CDR3: CASSLGVAGTYEQYF
DNA: TGTGCCAGCAGCTTGGGAGTAGCGGGAACCTACGAGCAGTACTTC

J: TRBJ2-7
length: 15
V: TRBV15
D: TRBD2
size: NA
CDR3: CATSGSTGLGYEQYF
DNA: TGTGCCACCAGCGGAAGCACGGGACTAGGGTACGAGCAGTACTTC

J: TRBJ2-7
length: 15
V: TRBV6-1
D: TRBD1
size: NA
CDR3: CASSGSGTGNLEQYF
DNA: TGTGCCAGCAGTGGATCCGGGACAGGGAACCTCGAGCAGTACTTC

J: TRBJ2-1
length: 16
V: TRBV10-3
D: NA
size: NA
CDR3: CAISEFGQGINNEQFF
DNA: TGTGCCATCAGTGAATTCGGGCAGGGAATCAACAATGAGCAGTTCTTC

J: TRBJ2-2
length: 13
V: TRBV7-6
D: NA
size: NA
CDR3: CASSGSYTGELFF
DNA: TGTGCCAGCAGCGGGTCGTACACCGGGGAGCTGTTTTTT

J: TRBJ1-4
length: 16
V: TRBV27
D: TRBD1
size: once
CDR3: CASSPQTGGGGEKLFF
DNA: TGTGCCAGCAGTCCACAGACAGGGGGCGGGGGTGAAAAACTGTTTTTT

J: TRBJ2-2
length: 15
V: TRBV5-1
D: TRBD2
size: NA
CDR3: CASSFREDSTGELFF
DNA: TGCGCCAGCAGCTTTCGGGAGGATAGCACCGGGGAGCTGTTTTTT

J: TRBJ2-7
length: 15
V: TRBV4-1
D: NA
size: NA
CDR3: CASSQTGTANYEQYF
DNA: TGCGCCAGCAGCCAGACCGGGACGGCTAATTACGAGCAGTACTTC

J: TRBJ1-2
length: 14
V: TRBV28
D: NA
size: NA
CDR3: CASSSPTGLYGYTF
DNA: TGTGCCAGCAGTTCGCCGACGGGCCTCTATGGCTACACCTTC

J: TRBJ1-5
length: 14
V: TRBV28
D: NA
size: few
CDR3: CASSLIWEEQPQHF
DNA: TGTGCCAGCAGTTTAATCTGGGAAGAACAGCCCCAGCATTTT

J: TRBJ2-3
length: 15
V: TRBV15
D: NA
size: once
CDR3: CATSRVAVSTDTQYF
DNA: TGTGCCACCAGCAGAGTAGCCGTTAGCACAGATACGCAGTATTTT

J: TRBJ2-1
length: 15
V: TRBV12-3/TRBV12-4
D: TRBD1
size: NA
CDR3: CASNIQGASYNEQFF
DNA: TGTGCCAGCAATATACAGGGGGCCTCCTACAATGAGCAGTTCTTC

J: TRBJ2-1
length: 13
V: TRBV28
D: NA
size: NA
CDR3: CASSLIGSNEQFF
DNA: TGTGCCAGCAGTTTAATAGGGTCTAATGAGCAGTTCTTC

J: TRBJ2-3
length: 17
V: TRBV12-3/TRBV12-4
D: TRBD2
size: NA
CDR3: CASSLEAGGSGTDTQYF
DNA: TGTGCCAGCAGTCTCGAAGCGGGAGGGAGTGGAACAGATACGCAGTATTTT

J: TRBJ2-3
length: 17
V: TRBV4-1
D: TRBD2
size: NA
CDR3: CASSQTRLAGVGDTQYF
DNA: TGCGCCAGCAGCCAAACGAGACTAGCGGGAGTGGGAGATACGCAGTATTTT

J: TRBJ2-1
length: 18
V: TRBV4-2
D: TRBD2
size: once
CDR3: CASSQDRASGSSYNEQFF
DNA: TGTGCCAGCAGCCAAGATAGGGCTAGCGGAAGCTCCTACAATGAGCAGTTCTTC

J: TRBJ2-3
length: 17
V: TRBV4-1
D: NA
size: NA
CDR3: CASSQDPGLVSTDTQYF
DNA: TGCGCCAGCAGCCAAGACCCGGGACTTGTTAGCACAGATACGCAGTATTTT

J: TRBJ2-7
length: 12
V: TRBV5-1
D: NA
size: NA
CDR3: CASSIRFYEQYF
DNA: TGCGCCAGCAGCATCCGGTTCTACGAGCAGTACTTC

J: TRBJ2-5
length: 15
V: TRBV7-2
D: TRBD2
size: NA
CDR3: CASSSPSGGSETQYF
DNA: TGTGCCAGCAGCTCTCCTAGCGGGGGGTCGGAGACCCAGTACTTC

J: TRBJ2-5
length: 10
V: TRBV29-1
D: NA
size: once
CDR3: CSVVLETQYF
DNA: TGCAGCGTTGTGCTGGAGACCCAGTACTTC

J: TRBJ2-7
length: 14
V: TRBV20-1
D: NA
size: NA
CDR3: CSANPGGSSYEQYF
DNA: TGCAGTGCTAATCCCGGTGGGAGCTCCTACGAGCAGTACTTC

J: TRBJ2-3
length: 11
V: TRBV7-2
D: NA
size: NA
CDR3: CASSLTNTQYF
DNA: TGTGCCAGCAGCTTAACTAATACGCAGTATTTT

J: TRBJ1-2
length: 16
V: TRBV9
D: NA
size: NA
CDR3: CASSVDRDISNYGYTF
DNA: TGTGCCAGCAGCGTAGACCGGGACATTTCTAACTATGGCTACACCTTC

J: TRBJ1-1
length: 14
V: TRBV27
D: TRBD1
size: NA
CDR3: CASSLLTGAWVVSF
DNA: TGTGCCAGCAGTTTGCTAACAGGGGCGTGGGTTGTTTCCTTT

J: TRBJ2-3
length: 15
V: TRBV2
D: NA
size: NA
CDR3: CASRAWRGGTDTQYF
DNA: TGTGCCAGCCGCGCATGGCGGGGTGGAACAGATACGCAGTATTTT

J: TRBJ1-1
length: 13
V: TRBV2
D: NA
size: NA
CDR3: CASIRAWGTEAFF
DNA: TGTGCCAGCATCCGGGCGTGGGGCACTGAAGCTTTCTTT

J: TRBJ1-1
length: 11
V: TRBV29-1
D: NA
size: NA
CDR3: CSVINPTEAFF
DNA: TGCAGCGTTATAAACCCCACTGAAGCTTTCTTT

J: TRBJ2-1
length: 16
V: TRBV27
D: NA
size: NA
CDR3: CASSASGSLLYNEQFF
DNA: TGTGCCAGCAGTGCTTCCGGGAGCCTCCTCTACAATGAGCAGTTCTTC

J: TRBJ1-5
length: 12
V: TRBV7-8
D: NA
size: NA
CDR3: CASSGGAQPQHF
DNA: TGTGCCAGCAGCGGGGGTGCCCAGCCCCAGCATTTT

J: TRBJ2-7
length: 13
V: TRBV12-3/TRBV12-4
D: NA
size: NA
CDR3: CASSYGTRYEQYF
DNA: TGTGCCAGCAGTTATGGCACCCGATACGAGCAGTACTTC

J: TRBJ2-1
length: 12
V: TRBV16
D: NA
size: NA
CDR3: CASSQSAAEQFF
DNA: TGTGCCAGCAGCCAATCAGCGGCTGAGCAGTTCTTC

J: TRBJ1-2
length: 12
V: TRBV7-9
D: NA
size: few
CDR3: CASSLGSYGYTF
DNA: TGTGCCAGCTCACTGGGGAGCTATGGCTACACCTTC

J: TRBJ1-6
length: 15
V: TRBV5-6
D: TRBD1
size: NA
CDR3: CASSLGTGSSTPLHF
DNA: TGTGCCAGCAGCTTGGGGACAGGGTCCTCGACACCCCTCCACTTT

J: TRBJ2-6
length: 15
V: TRBV7-9
D: NA
size: NA
CDR3: CASSLGGVGANVLTF
DNA: TGTGCCAGCAGCTTAGGAGGGGTCGGGGCCAACGTCCTGACTTTC

J: TRBJ1-1
length: 15
V: TRBV28
D: NA
size: NA
CDR3: CASSPTDSITTEAFF
DNA: TGTGCCAGCAGTCCGACGGACAGTATCACCACTGAAGCTTTCTTT

J: TRBJ2-7
length: 15
V: TRBV4-1
D: TRBD1
size: once
CDR3: CASSQENLDRDEQYF
DNA: TGCGCCAGCAGCCAAGAGAACCTGGACAGGGACGAGCAGTACTTC

J: TRBJ2-1
length: 17
V: TRBV19
D: TRBD2
size: few
CDR3: CASSPRGLAGAYNEQFF
DNA: TGTGCCAGTAGTCCGCGGGGACTAGCGGGAGCCTACAATGAGCAGTTCTTC

J: TRBJ2-7
length: 13
V: TRBV5-4
D: NA
size: NA
CDR3: CASSLAENYEQYF
DNA: TGTGCCAGCAGCTTGGCGGAAAACTACGAGCAGTACTTC

J: TRBJ1-5
length: 14
V: TRBV19
D: TRBD1
size: NA
CDR3: CASGQGGPNQPQHF
DNA: TGTGCCAGTGGGCAAGGGGGCCCCAATCAGCCCCAGCATTTT

J: TRBJ2-1
length: 18
V: TRBV7-2
D: TRBD2
size: NA
CDR3: CASSLVIGTSGRAREQFF
DNA: TGTGCCAGCAGCTTAGTTATCGGGACTAGCGGGAGGGCAAGGGAGCAGTTCTTC

J: TRBJ2-7
length: 16
V: TRBV3-1
D: TRBD2
size: NA
CDR3: CASSHGVAGGPYEQYF
DNA: TGTGCCAGCAGCCATGGGGTAGCGGGAGGGCCTTACGAGCAGTACTTC

J: TRBJ1-1
length: 18
V: TRBV27
D: NA
size: NA
CDR3: CASSLSGSALERRTEAFF
DNA: TGTGCCAGCAGTTTATCGGGGTCAGCGTTAGAAAGAAGGACTGAAGCTTTCTTT

J: TRBJ2-7
length: 15
V: TRBV7-9
D: TRBD1
size: NA
CDR3: CASSSPTGPTYEQYF
DNA: TGTGCCAGCAGCTCACCGACAGGGCCTACCTACGAGCAGTACTTC

J: TRBJ2-1
length: 14
V: TRBV7-6
D: TRBD2
size: NA
CDR3: CASSSLAGGSEQFF
DNA: TGTGCCAGCAGCTCACTAGCGGGGGGCAGTGAGCAGTTCTTC

J: TRBJ2-2
length: 12
V: TRBV29-1
D: NA
size: NA
CDR3: CSVIANTGELFF
DNA: TGCAGCGTGATAGCCAACACCGGGGAGCTGTTTTTT

J: TRBJ1-5
length: 18
V: TRBV10-3
D: NA
size: NA
CDR3: CAISESIPGGEGNQPQHF
DNA: TGTGCCATCAGTGAGTCGATTCCGGGGGGAGAAGGCAATCAGCCCCAGCATTTT